One and the same sample provided the 10 T cell receptor beta chains below, sequenced in a study of CD8 T cells in Susac syndrome. With random hexamers, reverse transcription was performed on roughly 0.45 to 1 ug of RNA. TCRdb ran MiXCR on the immunoSEQ multiplex PCR reads and lists one entry per CDR3 protein. The sample records around 300,000 distinct CDR3 sequences, about 88% being singletons. Sample: CD8+ T cells from PBMCs. The receptor source for this set is a human donor with multiple sclerosis.

This CDR3 reads CASSYLTSGPEPNEQFF. DNA of the CDR3: TGTGCCAGCAGTTACTTGACTAGCGGCCCCGAGCCCAATGAGCAGTTCTTC. The genes are TRBV6-5 and TRBJ2-1; 9 bases agree with TRBD2. The V segment lost 1 base and the J segment 6 bases; nucleotides outside the gene matches: 10. Germline V gene sequence: CDR1 MNHEY, CDR2 SVGAGI. The CDR3 runs to 17 residues.

This rearrangement joins TRBV10-3 to TRBJ2-7, with no clear D. Trimming removed 6 bases at V and 2 bases at J, with 5 bases between. CDR3 length: 11 residues. Germline V gene lookup returns CDR1 ENHRY and CDR2 SYGVKD. DNA of the CDR3: TGTGCCATCAGCGACACCTACGAGCAGTACTTC. It encodes CAISDTYEQYF.

The V gene is TRBV4-3, the J gene TRBJ1-1, with D possibly TRBD1 on 5 matching bases. The length of the CDR3 is 19 residues. V lost 0 bases and J lost 0, with 20 bases in between. Germline V gene sequence: CDR1 LGHNA, CDR2 YSLEER. CDR3 coding DNA: TGCGCCAGCAGCCAAGAAGGGGTCGTGGGCGGCCCCATGAACACTGAAGCTTTCTTT. This codes for CASSQEGVVGGPMNTEAFF.

The rearrangement links TRBV4-1 to TRBJ1-2, with unresolved D. The CDR3 is made up of 13 amino acids. Trimming took 1 base from V and 2 from J, leaving 5 bases between them. CDR1 is MGHRA and CDR2 is YSYEKL in the germline V gene. CDR3 loop: CASSQAINYGYTF. For the CDR3, the DNA is TGCGCCAGCAGCCAAGCTATCAACTATGGCTACACCTTC.

V gene TRBV5-1 combines with J gene TRBJ1-2, with D possibly matching TRBD1 (5 bases). This CDR3 region has 17 residues. With 0 bases removed from V and 4 bases from J, the gap between germline ends came to 19 bases. Germline lookup yields CDR1 SGHRS and CDR2 YFSETQ. As DNA, the CDR3 is TGCGCCAGCAGCTTGGAGGCAGGGTTCCCACTAGGCTATGGCTACACCTTC. Translating gives CASSLEAGFPLGYGYTF.

The V gene is TRBV12-3 or TRBV12-4, the J gene TRBJ2-7; D is unclear. Trimming took 6 bases from V and 3 from J, leaving 12 bases between them. CDR3 length equals 13 residues. CDR3 residues: CASRKALRYEQYF. The CDR3 nucleotides are TGTGCCAGCAGAAAGGCCCTACGCTACGAGCAGTACTTC.

The V gene is TRBV9, the J gene TRBJ2-7, with 13 bases matching TRBD2. The CDR3 length is 15 residues. CDR1 and CDR2 (germline): SGDLS, YYNGEE. Trimming took 4 bases from V and 2 from J; bases not matched to a gene: 3. The CDR3, as DNA: TGTGCCAGCAGCCTGACTAGCGGGGGGCCCTACGAGCAGTACTTC. It yields the protein CASSLTSGGPYEQYF.

This rearrangement joins TRBV30 to TRBJ1-1; possibly TRBD1 for D (6 bases). Germline values: CDR1 GTSNPN, CDR2 SVGIG (reference sequence). There are 13 residues in the CDR3. The V gene lost 2 bases and the J gene lost 2 bases, with 9 bases spanning the gap. CDR3 amino acids: CAWSLGANTEAFF. CDR3 coding DNA: TGTGCCTGGAGTTTGGGGGCAAACACTGAAGCTTTCTTT.

The chain combines TRBV30 with TRBJ2-7, with 10 positions matching TRBD1. Germline CDR1 is GTSNPN and CDR2 is SVGIG (reference sequence). This CDR3 region has 13 residues. The ends lost 5 bases at V and 1 base at J; junction bases unmatched: 2. The CDR3 region is CAWGTGASYEQYF. The CDR3 DNA reads TGTGCCTGGGGGACAGGGGCGTCCTACGAGCAGTACTTC. Looking up the rest from reference TRBV30 and TRBJ2-7 gives the full variable domain: SQTIHQWPATLVQPVGSPLSLECTVEGTSNPNLYWYRQAAGRGLQLLFYSVGIGQISSEVPQNLSASRPQDRQFILSSKKLLLSDSGFYLCAWGTGASYEQYFGPGTRLTVT.

The V and J genes are TRBV28 and TRBJ2-3; D not resolved. Germline lookup yields CDR1 MDHEN and CDR2 SYDVKM. This CDR3 is built from 12 residues. V lost 4 bases, J lost 8 bases, and 10 bases lay in between. This chain's CDR3 is CASSSYIGTQYF. In nucleotides, the CDR3 is TGTGCCAGCAGTTCCTACATCGGTACGCAGTATTTT.